The 9 T cell receptor beta chains reported below all come from one sample, sequenced in a study of shared clonotypes between healthy human individuals. Using immunoSEQ multiplex PCR, the repertoire was profiled, and TCRdb retains in-frame clones only, with some absent. The top ten hold about 1.2% of the sample, which has over a million clones, roughly 96% seen once. The sample comprised naive CD4+ T cells sorted from blood. As to subset: CD45RA+ positively selected. These receptors originate from a man aged 25-45 years in good health.

The V gene is TRBV15, the J gene TRBJ2-5; 10 bases are shared with TRBD2. Germline CDR1 reads LNHNV; CDR2 reads YYDKDF (reference sequence). Germline trimming cut 2 bases from V and 3 bases from J; bases unmatched to any gene: 3. The CDR3 has 15 amino acids. This CDR3 reads CATSRRLAGEETQYF. DNA for the CDR3: TGTGCCACCAGCAGACGTCTAGCGGGAGAAGAGACCCAGTACTTC.

This chain joins TRBV11-3 and TRBJ2-1; 7 bases match TRBD1. Per germline, CDR1 SGHNT and CDR2 YENEEA. The CDR3 covers 14 residues. Trimming at V came to 5 bases and at J to 4 bases, leaving 5 bases not matched to a gene. CDR3 DNA: TGTGCCAGCAGCCCAAGACAGGGTTACAATGAGCAGTTCTTC. Its translation: CASSPRQGYNEQFF.

V usage is TRBV10-2 and J usage is TRBJ2-3; 7 bases are a match to TRBD1. Germline-derived CDR1 and CDR2 are WSHSY and SAAADI. V gave up 0 bases and J gave up 4 bases; unmatched junction bases: 4. The CDR3 totals 15 residues. The CDR3 sequence is CASSESRGLADTQYF. The CDR3 nucleotides are TGCGCCAGCAGTGAGTCCAGGGGGTTGGCAGATACGCAGTATTTT.

A note on this clone: Different DNA sequences within this sample yield the same CDR3. This sequence joins TRBV15 and TRBJ2-7; 11 nucleotides align to TRBD1. Germline CDR1 is LNHNV and CDR2 is YYDKDF (reference sequence). CDR3 length: 15 amino acids. V lost 5 bases, J lost 0 bases, and 3 bases stayed unmatched. The CDR3 here is CATSLGTGGSYEQYF. The CDR3, as DNA: TGTGCCACCAGCCTCGGGACAGGGGGCTCCTACGAGCAGTACTTC.

This rearrangement joins TRBV19 to TRBJ1-5; 7 bases agree with TRBD1. V lost 7 bases and J lost 5; bases outside the gene matches: 11. Germline V gives CDR1 LNHDA, CDR2 SQIVND (reference sequence). The CDR3 sequence is 15 residues long. The CDR3 protein is CASTQTGSFDQPQHF. The CDR3 DNA is TGTGCCAGTACTCAGACAGGGAGCTTCGATCAGCCCCAGCATTTT.

The rearrangement joins TRBV15 to TRBJ2-6; TRBD1 is a possible D gene (5 bases). This CDR3 is built from 18 residues. Per germline, CDR1 LNHNV and CDR2 YYDKDF (reference sequence). Trimming removed 3 bases at V and 2 bases at J, with 17 bases between. The CDR3 reads CATSSFAGPATGANVLTF. CDR3 DNA sequence: TGTGCCACCAGCAGTTTTGCAGGGCCCGCGACTGGGGCCAACGTCCTGACTTTC.

This chain uses TRBV14 with TRBJ1-2; D uncertain. The CDR3 spans 13 residues. Between the trimmed V and J ends, which lost 4 bases and 8 bases, there was a span of 14 bases. In germline, CDR1 is SGHDN, CDR2 FVKESK. CDR3 loop: CASSPKAGRGYTF. CDR3 DNA: TGTGCCAGCAGCCCGAAGGCGGGGAGAGGCTACACCTTC.

This clone was counted a single time. The V gene is TRBV29-1, the J gene TRBJ2-1, with 9 nucleotides matching TRBD1. Germline-derived CDR1 and CDR2 are SQVTM and ANQGSEA. Germline trimming cut 4 bases from V and 4 bases from J; bases unmatched to any gene: 8. CDR3 size: 15 residues. CDR3 coding DNA: TGCAGCGTTGGATCACGGACAGGGGCTTACAATGAGCAGTTCTTC. Encoded protein: CSVGSRTGAYNEQFF.

The chain uses TRBV18 and TRBJ2-7, with TRBD1 as a possible D gene (6 bases). This CDR3 has 15 amino acids. CDR1 and CDR2 (germline): KGHSH, LQKENI. V was clipped by 1 base and J by 4 bases, with 14 bases between them. In DNA, the CDR3 is TGTGCCAGCTCACCACGGGGGACAATCCAATACGAGCAGTACTTC. It codes for CASSPRGTIQYEQYF.